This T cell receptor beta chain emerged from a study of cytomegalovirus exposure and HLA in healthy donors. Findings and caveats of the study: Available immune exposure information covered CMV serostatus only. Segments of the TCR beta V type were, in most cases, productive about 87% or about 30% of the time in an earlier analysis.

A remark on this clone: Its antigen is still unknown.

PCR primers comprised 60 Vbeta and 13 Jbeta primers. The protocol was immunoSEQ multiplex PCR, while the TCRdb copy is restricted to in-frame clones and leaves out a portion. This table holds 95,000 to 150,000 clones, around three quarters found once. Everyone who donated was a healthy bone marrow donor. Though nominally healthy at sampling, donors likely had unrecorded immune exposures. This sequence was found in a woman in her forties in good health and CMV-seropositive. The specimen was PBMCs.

CDR3 in DNA: TGTGCCAGCAAACAGGGGAGCCAAAATGAGCAGTTCTTC. Translated, it gives CASKQGSQNEQFF. The rearrangement joins TRBV6-6 to TRBJ2-1; 7 nucleotides match TRBD1. V trimming: 7 bases; J trimming: 7 bases; junction bases outside the gene matches: 7. The CDR3 has 13 residues. Germline-derived CDR1 and CDR2 are MNHNY and SVGAGI (reference sequence).